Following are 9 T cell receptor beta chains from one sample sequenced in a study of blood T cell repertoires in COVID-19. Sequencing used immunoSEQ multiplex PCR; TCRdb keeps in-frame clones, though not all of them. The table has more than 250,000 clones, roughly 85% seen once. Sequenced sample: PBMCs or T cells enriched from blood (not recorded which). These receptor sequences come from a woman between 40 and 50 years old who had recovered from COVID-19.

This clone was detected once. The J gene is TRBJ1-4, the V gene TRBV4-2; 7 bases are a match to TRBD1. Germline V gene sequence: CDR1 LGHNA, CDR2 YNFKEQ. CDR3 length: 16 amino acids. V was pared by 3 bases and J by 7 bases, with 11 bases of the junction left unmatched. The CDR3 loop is CASSHPGQGVGEKLFF. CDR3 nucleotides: TGTGCCAGCAGCCACCCAGGTCAGGGGGTAGGTGAAAAACTGTTTTTT.

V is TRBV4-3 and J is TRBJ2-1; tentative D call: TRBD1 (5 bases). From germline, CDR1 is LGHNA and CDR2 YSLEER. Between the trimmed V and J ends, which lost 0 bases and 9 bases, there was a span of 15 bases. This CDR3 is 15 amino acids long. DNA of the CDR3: TGCGCCAGCAGCCAAGACTCGCAGGGTCGTGGTGAGCAGTTCTTC. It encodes CASSQDSQGRGEQFF.

CDR3: CASSSHGSTYNEQFF. The CDR3 nucleotides are TGTGCCAGCAGCTCCCACGGGAGCACCTACAATGAGCAGTTCTTC. The genes are TRBV11-2 and TRBJ2-1; TRBD2 might be the D (6 bases). The germline V gene has CDR1 SGHAT and CDR2 FQNNGV. The CDR3 has 15 amino acids. V lost 4 bases, J lost 2 bases, and 12 bases lay in between.

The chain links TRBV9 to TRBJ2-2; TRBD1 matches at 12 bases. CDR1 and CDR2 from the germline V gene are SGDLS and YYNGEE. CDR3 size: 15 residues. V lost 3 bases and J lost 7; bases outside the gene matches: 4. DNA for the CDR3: TGTGCCAGCAGCGAGGGACAGGGGGCAAACGGGGAGCTGTTTTTT. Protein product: CASSEGQGANGELFF. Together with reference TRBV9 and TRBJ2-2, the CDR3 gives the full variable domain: DSGVTQTPKHLITATGQRVTLRCSPRSGDLSVYWYQQSLDQGLQFLIQYYNGEERAKGNILERFSAQQFPDLHSELNLSSLELGDSALYFCASSEGQGANGELFFGEGSRLTVL.

The DNA for the CDR3 is TGCGCCAGCAGCCACCAAGCGGGAGTCAACAATGAGCAGTTCTTC. As protein: CASSHQAGVNNEQFF. The chain recombines TRBV4-3 with TRBJ2-1; TRBD2 matches at 8 bases. V trimming: 3 bases; J trimming: 5 bases; junction bases outside the gene matches: 6. This CDR3 spans 15 amino acids. Per germline, CDR1 LGHNA and CDR2 YSLEER.

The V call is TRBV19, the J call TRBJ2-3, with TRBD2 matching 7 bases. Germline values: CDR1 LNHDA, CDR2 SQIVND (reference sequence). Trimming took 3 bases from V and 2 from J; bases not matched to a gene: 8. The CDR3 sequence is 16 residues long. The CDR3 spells CASSMGIAGFTDTQYF. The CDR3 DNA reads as TGTGCCAGTAGTATGGGAATAGCGGGTTTCACAGATACGCAGTATTTT.

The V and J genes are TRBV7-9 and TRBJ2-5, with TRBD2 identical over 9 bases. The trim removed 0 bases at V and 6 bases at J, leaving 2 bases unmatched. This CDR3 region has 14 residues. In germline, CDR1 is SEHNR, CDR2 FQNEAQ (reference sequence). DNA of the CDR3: TGTGCCAGCAGCTTAGCGGGGACTAGCAAGACCCAGTACTTC. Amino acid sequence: CASSLAGTSKTQYF. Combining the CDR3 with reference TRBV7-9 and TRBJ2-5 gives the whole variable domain DTGVSQNPRHKITKRGQNVTFRCDPISEHNRLYWYRQTLGQGPEFLTYFQNEAQLEKSRLLSDRFSAERPKGSFSTLEIQRTEQGDSAMYLCASSLAGTSKTQYFGPGTRLLVL.

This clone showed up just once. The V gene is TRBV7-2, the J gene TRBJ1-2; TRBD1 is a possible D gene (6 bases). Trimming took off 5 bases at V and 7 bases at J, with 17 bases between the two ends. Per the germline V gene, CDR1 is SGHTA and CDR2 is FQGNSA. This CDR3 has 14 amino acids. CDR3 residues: CASSLSGGAAGYTF. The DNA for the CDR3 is TGTGCCAGCAGCCTAAGCGGGGGGGCTGCTGGCTACACCTTC.

CDR3 sequence: CSVVTGGRYEKLFF. CDR3 DNA sequence: TGCAGCGTCGTAACAGGGGGTCGGTATGAAAAACTGTTTTTT. The rearrangement uses TRBV29-1 and TRBJ1-4; 8 nucleotides line up with TRBD1. The CDR3 loop spans 14 amino acids. CDR1 is SQVTM and CDR2 is ANQGSEA in the germline V gene. Trimming cost V 6 bases and J 6 bases; bases outside gene matches: 9.